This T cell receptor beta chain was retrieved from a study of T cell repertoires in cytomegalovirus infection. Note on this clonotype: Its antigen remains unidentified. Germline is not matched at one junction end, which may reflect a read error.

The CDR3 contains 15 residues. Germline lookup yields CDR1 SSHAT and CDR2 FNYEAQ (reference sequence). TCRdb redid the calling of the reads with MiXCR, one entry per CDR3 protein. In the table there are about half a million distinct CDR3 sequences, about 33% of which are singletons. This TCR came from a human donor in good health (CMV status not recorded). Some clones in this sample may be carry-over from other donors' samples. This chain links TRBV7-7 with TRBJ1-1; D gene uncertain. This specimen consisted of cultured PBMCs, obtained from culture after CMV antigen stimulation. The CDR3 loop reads CASSLAFLGIPEAFF. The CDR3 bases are TGTGCTAGCAGCTTAGCCTTTCTCGGGATCCCTGAAGCTTTCTTT.